The present T cell receptor beta chain was sequenced within a study of CD8+CD57+ T cells in acquired aplastic anemia. Overall study: The study obtained an average of roughly 3 ug of DNA from sorted CD4+ and CD8+ cells. Regarding the study as a whole: Statistical testing detected no significant gap in CD8+ Simpson's diversity between patients and controls. Found in both controls and patients were around 31 CD8+ CDR3 sequences.

This clonotype was counted once. Its antigen is unidentified. Researchers used genomic DNA as the template to profile TCR beta VDJ and CDR3. TCRdb fed the reads into MiXCR, producing one record per CDR3 protein. The sample consists of roughly 180,000 distinct CDR3 sequences, 64% of them appearing once. Sequencing was carried out using sorted CD4+, CD8+, or CD8+CD57+ T cells (not recorded which) from PBMCs. This clonotype was obtained from a human donor with severe aplastic anemia or a healthy control (not recorded which).

CDR3 in amino acids: CASSIGSGGPTTSYEQYF. The CDR3, as DNA: TGTGCCAGTAGTATCGGGTCAGGGGGCCCTACTACCTCCTACGAGCAGTACTTC. This sequence joins TRBV19 and TRBJ2-7; 8 bases match TRBD1. This CDR3 has 18 amino acids. Germline-derived CDR1 and CDR2 are LNHDA and SQIVND (reference sequence). J was trimmed by 0 bases and V by 3 bases; bases with no gene match: 13.